Shown below are 8 T cell receptor beta chains from a single sample sequenced in a study of vaccination and CD4 T cells after COVID-19. Sequencing of the DNA from cultured CD4+ T cells was carried out with the Oncomine TCR Beta short-read assay. TCRdb reprocessed the PCR reads via MiXCR and lists one record per CDR3 protein. The sample consists of about 11,000 distinct CDR3 sequences, approximately 24% of them appearing once. Indicated treatment: approximately nine-day PBMC culture with coronavirus spike peptide pools or control peptides (ViraFEST assay). No antigen has been assigned to these receptors. The material was CD4+ T cells from blood, cultured in vitro, obtained after SARS-CoV-2 vaccination. These receptor sequences come from a human donor who had recovered from COVID-19.

This sequence joins TRBV12-3 or TRBV12-4 and TRBJ2-2, with a possible D match to TRBD1 (5 bases). The V end was cut by 10 bases, the J end by 7 bases, with 16 bases between. This CDR3 has 13 amino acids. CDR3: CANRLGRVGELFF. The CDR3 bases are TGTGCCAACAGGCTAGGACGGGTCGGGGAGCTGTTTTTT.

V gene TRBV4-3 combines with J gene TRBJ1-2, with a weak D call TRBD1 (5 bases). V was shortened by 0 bases and J by 3 bases, with 14 bases between the two germline ends. Germline V gene lookup returns CDR1 LGHNA and CDR2 YSLEER. This CDR3 has 16 residues. The CDR3 loop reads CASSQDLGGSDYGYTF. CDR3 nucleotides: TGCGCCAGCAGCCAAGATTTGGGGGGGAGCGACTATGGCTACACCTTC.

By share, this clonotype counts as medium-sized (0.01 to 0.1%). The J gene is TRBJ1-5, the V gene TRBV7-2; 7 nucleotides line up with TRBD1. CDR1 and CDR2 from the germline V gene are SGHTA and FQGNSA. This CDR3 region has 13 residues. V shed 5 bases, J shed 6 bases, and the junction held 4 bases outside the gene matches. CDR3 amino acids: CASSQTGVQPQHF. CDR3 DNA: TGTGCCAGCAGCCAAACAGGGGTTCAGCCCCAGCATTTT.

The rearrangement joins TRBV4-1 to TRBJ2-7, with D maybe TRBD1 (6 bases). The CDR3 consists of 16 residues. CDR1 is MGHRA and CDR2 is YSYEKL in the germline V gene. Trimming took off 0 bases at V and 0 bases at J, with 12 bases between the two ends. DNA of the CDR3: TGCGCCAGCAGCCAAGATCTTACAGGGAGCTCCTACGAGCAGTACTTC. Its translation: CASSQDLTGSSYEQYF.

The sample holds a few counts of this clonotype. The V gene is TRBV2, the J gene TRBJ1-2, with D possibly TRBD1 on 6 matching bases. CDR1 is SNHLY, CDR2 FYNNEI, per germline. The CDR3 extends over 14 amino acids. The V and J ends lost 6 bases and 0 bases respectively, with 11 bases between them. The CDR3 DNA follows: TGTGCCAGCAGACAACAGGGCTCTAACTATGGCTACACCTTC. It is translated as CASRQQGSNYGYTF. Based on the CDR3 plus reference TRBV2 and TRBJ1-2, the full variable domain is EPEVTQTPSHQVTQMGQEVILRCVPISNHLYFYWYRQILGQKVEFLVSFYNNEISEKSEIFDDQFSVERPDGSNFTLKIRSTKLEDSAMYFCASRQQGSNYGYTFGSGTRLTVV.

This sequence joins TRBV6-1 and TRBJ2-3; no clear D gene. Between the trimmed V and J ends, which lost 4 bases and 1 base, there was a span of 9 bases. Germline assignment: CDR1 MNHNS and CDR2 SASEGT. This CDR3 comprises 14 residues. CDR3 region: CASSAQAGTDTQYF. CDR3 coding DNA: TGTGCCAGCAGTGCCCAGGCAGGCACAGATACGCAGTATTTT.

The chain couples TRBV7-9 to TRBJ1-2; D unresolved. This CDR3 is built from 16 residues. The germline CDR1 and CDR2 sequences are SEHNR and FQNEAQ (reference sequence). Trimming took 0 bases from V and 1 from J, leaving 12 bases between them. CDR3 nucleotides: TGTGCCAGCAGCTTAGCGCAAATTTCTGATAACTATGGCTACACCTTC. Its translation is CASSLAQISDNYGYTF. Full variable domain (remainder filled in from reference TRBV7-9 and TRBJ1-2): DTGVSQNPRHKITKRGQNVTFRCDPISEHNRLYWYRQTLGQGPEFLTYFQNEAQLEKSRLLSDRFSAERPKGSFSTLEIQRTEQGDSAMYLCASSLAQISDNYGYTFGSGTRLTVV.

The chain combines TRBV6-1 with TRBJ2-7; 8 bases fit TRBD2. Germline-derived CDR1 and CDR2 are MNHNS and SASEGT. The CDR3 is 16 residues long. Trimming removed 5 bases from V and 1 base from J; junction bases left unmatched: 10. CDR3 sequence reads: CASSSTGTSVSYEQYF. The CDR3 coding sequence is TGTGCCAGCAGTAGTACCGGGACTAGTGTATCCTACGAGCAGTACTTC.